These T cell receptor beta chains were read from a single sample in a study of kidney transplant recipient with SARS-CoV-2 infection. One entry per CDR3 protein, called by TCRdb with MiXCR from the reads. The table shows some 220,000 distinct CDR3 sequences, with less than 35% occurring only once. The sample was a blood sample, taken at baseline and on roughly day 110 from a kidney transplant recipient. Receptors originate from a young adult male patient who had COVID-19 and was a kidney transplant recipient. Some of these T cells may belong to the graft donor. CDR3s include the opening cysteine and the closing phenylalanine or tryptophan. The order of the fields is clone size, V gene, J gene, D gene, CDR3 protein, CDR3 DNA. A D gene is named only where the DNA matches it firmly. For some rows the clone size is stated as once, few or many, or as a class when expanded; others skip it.

clone_size: many; v_call: TRBV4-1; j_call: TRBJ2-2; d_call: TRBD2; cdr3_aa: CASSQVGLAGGPNTGELFF; cdr3_nt: TGCGCCAGCAGCCAAGTAGGGCTAGCGGGGGGTCCGAACACCGGGGAGCTGTTTTTT
clone_size: few; v_call: TRBV24-1; j_call: TRBJ2-5; d_call: NA; cdr3_aa: CATSDLSEGGQETQYF; cdr3_nt: TGTGCCACCAGTGATTTGAGCGAGGGGGGCCAAGAGACCCAGTACTTC
clone_size: many; v_call: TRBV28; j_call: TRBJ2-2; d_call: TRBD2; cdr3_aa: CASIAAGLATGELFF; cdr3_nt: TGTGCCAGCATCGCGGCAGGACTAGCGACCGGGGAGCTGTTTTTT
clone_size: many; v_call: TRBV12-5; j_call: TRBJ1-2; d_call: NA; cdr3_aa: CASGSLRLQGKTYGYTF; cdr3_nt: TGTGCTAGTGGTAGCCTGCGTTTGCAGGGAAAGACCTATGGCTACACCTTC
clone_size: many; v_call: TRBV28; j_call: TRBJ2-7; d_call: NA; cdr3_aa: CASSLNLAKYEQYF; cdr3_nt: TGTGCCAGCAGTTTAAATCTAGCGAAGTACGAGCAGTACTTC
clone_size: many; v_call: TRBV18; j_call: TRBJ1-1; d_call: TRBD1; cdr3_aa: CASSRDRDYTEAFF; cdr3_nt: TGTGCCAGCTCACGGGACAGGGACTACACTGAAGCTTTCTTT
clone_size: many; v_call: TRBV11-2; j_call: TRBJ2-7; d_call: NA; cdr3_aa: CASSLAGAPEQYF; cdr3_nt: TGTGCCAGCAGCTTAGCGGGAGCTCCCGAGCAGTACTTC
clone_size: NA; v_call: TRBV3-1; j_call: TRBJ1-1; d_call: NA; cdr3_aa: CAGSVAAPISIRTEAFF; cdr3_nt: TGTGCCGGCAGCGTCGCGGCTCCCATTTCAATTCGCACTGAAGCTTTCTTT
clone_size: NA; v_call: TRBV14; j_call: TRBJ1-2; d_call: NA; cdr3_aa: CASSQVEGYGYTF; cdr3_nt: TGTGCCAGCAGCCAAGTGGAGGGCTATGGCTACACCTTC
clone_size: many; v_call: TRBV4-3; j_call: TRBJ2-7; d_call: NA; cdr3_aa: CASSQATGPGRPPEQYF; cdr3_nt: TGCGCCAGCAGCCAAGCGACCGGCCCGGGGCGCCCTCCCGAGCAGTACTTC
clone_size: NA; v_call: TRBV19; j_call: TRBJ2-3; d_call: NA; cdr3_aa: CASNPGSPDTQYF; cdr3_nt: TGTGCCAGTAACCCGGGATCGCCAGATACGCAGTATTTT
clone_size: many; v_call: TRBV29-1; j_call: TRBJ2-5; d_call: TRBD2; cdr3_aa: CSARGGSETQYF; cdr3_nt: TGCAGCGCTCGGGGGGGGTCGGAGACCCAGTACTTC
clone_size: many; v_call: TRBV27; j_call: TRBJ2-3; d_call: NA; cdr3_aa: CASSQTSTDTQYF; cdr3_nt: TGTGCCAGCAGCCAGACAAGCACAGATACGCAGTATTTT
clone_size: many; v_call: TRBV4-1; j_call: TRBJ1-4; d_call: NA; cdr3_aa: CASSQPQGTNEKLFF; cdr3_nt: TGCGCCAGCAGCCAACCTCAGGGAACTAATGAAAAACTGTTTTTT
clone_size: many; v_call: TRBV9; j_call: TRBJ1-1; d_call: NA; cdr3_aa: CASSEPPGGDTEAFF; cdr3_nt: TGTGCCAGCAGCGAGCCTCCCGGAGGCGACACTGAAGCTTTCTTT
clone_size: many; v_call: TRBV6-8; j_call: TRBJ1-2; d_call: NA; cdr3_aa: CASSWRKRSRKTYGYTF; cdr3_nt: TGTGCCAGCAGTTGGCGGAAACGCTCTAGAAAGACCTATGGCTACACCTTC
clone_size: many; v_call: TRBV7-4; j_call: TRBJ1-2; d_call: NA; cdr3_aa: CASSICNSARKTYGYTF; cdr3_nt: TGTGCCAGCAGCATATGTAATTCAGCTCGAAAGACCTATGGCTACACCTTC
clone_size: many; v_call: TRBV7-6; j_call: TRBJ1-2; d_call: NA; cdr3_aa: CASSQSSESRKTYGYTF; cdr3_nt: TGTGCCAGCAGCCAGTCATCTGAATCTCGAAAGACCTATGGCTACACCTTC
clone_size: many; v_call: TRBV3-1; j_call: TRBJ2-2; d_call: NA; cdr3_aa: CPSSNDSPISGLTGELFF; cdr3_nt: TGTCCCAGCAGCAACGATAGTCCCATTTCAGGCTTGACCGGGGAGCTGTTTTTT
clone_size: NA; v_call: TRBV6-2/TRBV6-3; j_call: TRBJ2-2; d_call: NA; cdr3_aa: CASWVDTGELFF; cdr3_nt: TGTGCCAGTTGGGTGGACACCGGGGAGCTGTTTTTT
clone_size: many; v_call: TRBV20-1; j_call: TRBJ1-3; d_call: TRBD1; cdr3_aa: CSATGGQNTIYF; cdr3_nt: TGCAGTGCCACAGGGGGCCAAAACACCATATATTTT
clone_size: many; v_call: TRBV24-1; j_call: TRBJ1-2; d_call: NA; cdr3_aa: CATSILCSTRKTYGYTF; cdr3_nt: TGTGCCACCAGTATTCTATGTAGTACCAGAAAGACCTATGGCTACACCTTC
clone_size: many; v_call: TRBV7-3; j_call: TRBJ2-7; d_call: NA; cdr3_aa: CASSYHRASYEQYF; cdr3_nt: TGTGCCAGCAGTTACCACAGGGCCTCCTACGAGCAGTACTTC
clone_size: NA; v_call: TRBV7-6; j_call: TRBJ2-1; d_call: TRBD2; cdr3_aa: CASSLEKAGSSYNEQFF; cdr3_nt: TGTGCCAGCAGCTTAGAAAAAGCGGGAAGCTCCTACAATGAGCAGTTCTTC
clone_size: many; v_call: TRBV5-1; j_call: TRBJ2-5; d_call: NA; cdr3_aa: CASSLLPPGSDETQYF; cdr3_nt: TGCGCCAGCAGCTTGTTGCCCCCAGGGTCGGACGAGACCCAGTACTTC
clone_size: once; v_call: TRBV7-2; j_call: TRBJ2-4; d_call: TRBD1; cdr3_aa: CASSIVGRTGKNIQYF; cdr3_nt: TGTGCCAGCAGCATAGTAGGGAGGACAGGGAAAAACATTCAGTACTTC
clone_size: many; v_call: TRBV3-2; j_call: TRBJ1-1; d_call: NA; cdr3_aa: CASSRGQGNTEAFF; cdr3_nt: TGTGCCAGCAGCCGGGGACAGGGGAACACTGAAGCTTTCTTT
clone_size: many; v_call: TRBV6-6; j_call: TRBJ1-2; d_call: NA; cdr3_aa: CASSQFEGGRKTYDYTF; cdr3_nt: TGTGCCAGCAGTCAGTTCGAAGGTGGGAGAAAGACCTATGACTACACCTTC